This TCR beta chain is from a study of beta chain features in type 1 diabetes. Study outcomes and limitations: Moderate but significant shortening of TCRB CDR3s was recorded in all four CD4+ subsets from Type 1 diabetes patients.

Expressed TCRB transcripts were sequenced, since all the RNA that had been isolated was reverse transcribed. Each stem cell-like memory T cell sample yielded some 920,000 reads on average. Produced via immunoSEQ multiplex PCR; TCRdb's table is partial and in-frame only. Altogether around 26,000 clones are present, roughly two thirds being singletons, with the ten largest covering around 1.1%. With regard to this clone: Its specificity is unknown.

CDR3 length equals 17 residues. In germline, CDR1 is LGHNA, CDR2 YNFKEQ. The V end lost 2 bases, the J end lost 0 bases, and 14 bases lay between the germline ends. This clonotype originated in a middle-aged woman with type 1 diabetes. Sequenced input: stem cell memory CD4+ T cells from blood. The chain is built from TRBV4-2 and TRBJ1-5; D may be TRBD1 (6 bases). As DNA, the CDR3 is TGTGCCAGCAGCCAATCCCAGGGGTTTTCTAGCAATCAGCCCCAGCATTTT. Translated, it gives CASSQSQGFSSNQPQHF.